This T cell receptor beta chain was recorded in a study of T cells in Graves' hyperthyroidism and ophthalmopathy. Study in general: Peripheral blood was taken when the disease was first diagnosed, before any treatment began. Study-wide points: In blood, most of the thyroid clonotypes expanded above 0.001 were also present. Classification by a 13 V-J model distinguished ophthalmopathy from stable hyperthyroidism.

Clinical symptoms, serum thyroxine, TRAb, thyroid ultrasound and orbital computed tomography established diagnosis. This clonotype was seen many times. Its target is unknown. The CDR3 runs 16 residues. Germline V gene sequence: CDR1 MNHNS, CDR2 SASEGT. V lost 5 bases, J lost 5 bases, and 19 bases lay in between. The investigators amplified TCR beta CDR3 regions from RNA transcripts. First-round RT-PCR of the TCR CDR3 relied on the HTBI primer set. TCRdb reprocessed the multiplex PCR reads via MiXCR and lists one record per CDR3 protein. The sample includes some 740,000 distinct CDR3 sequences, 12% to 15% seen only once; the top ten take 9.5% to 13%.

Sequenced input: blood. The chain links TRBV6-1 to TRBJ2-1; TRBD2 is a possible D gene (6 bases). The receptor was isolated from a woman aged 18-30 years with Graves' hyperthyroidism. DNA for the CDR3: TGTGCCAGCAGTCTCACGGGTAGCGGAACTAACAATGAGCAGTTCTTC. This gives the protein CASSLTGSGTNNEQFF.